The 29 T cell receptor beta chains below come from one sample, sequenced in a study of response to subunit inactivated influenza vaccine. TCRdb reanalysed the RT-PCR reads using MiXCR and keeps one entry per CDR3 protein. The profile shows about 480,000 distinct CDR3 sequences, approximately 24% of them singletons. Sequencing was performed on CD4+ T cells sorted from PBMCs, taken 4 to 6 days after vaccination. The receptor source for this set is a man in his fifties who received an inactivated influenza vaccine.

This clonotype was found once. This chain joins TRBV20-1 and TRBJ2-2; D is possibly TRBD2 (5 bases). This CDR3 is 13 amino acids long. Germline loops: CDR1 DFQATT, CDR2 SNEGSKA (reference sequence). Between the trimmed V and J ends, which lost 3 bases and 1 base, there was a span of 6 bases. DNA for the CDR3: TGCAGTGCTAGTCGGGGGAACACCGGGGAGCTGTTTTTT. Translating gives CSASRGNTGELFF.

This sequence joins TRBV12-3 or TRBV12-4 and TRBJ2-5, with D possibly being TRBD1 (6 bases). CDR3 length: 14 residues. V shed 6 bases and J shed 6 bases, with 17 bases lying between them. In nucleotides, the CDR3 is TGTGCCAGCAGGACCCGGACAGTCAGGAAGACCCAGTACTTC. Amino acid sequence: CASRTRTVRKTQYF.

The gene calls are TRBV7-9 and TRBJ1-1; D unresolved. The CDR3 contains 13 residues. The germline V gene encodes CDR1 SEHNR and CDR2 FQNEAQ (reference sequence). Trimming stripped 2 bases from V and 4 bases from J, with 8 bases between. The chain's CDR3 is CASSLNKGTEAFF. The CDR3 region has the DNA TGTGCCAGCAGCTTAAATAAAGGCACTGAAGCTTTCTTT.

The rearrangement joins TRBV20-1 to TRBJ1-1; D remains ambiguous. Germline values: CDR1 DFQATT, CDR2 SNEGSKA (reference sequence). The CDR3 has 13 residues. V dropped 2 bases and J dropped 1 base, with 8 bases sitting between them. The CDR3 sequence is CSARTDGNTEAFF. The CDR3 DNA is TGCAGTGCTAGAACCGACGGGAACACTGAAGCTTTCTTT.

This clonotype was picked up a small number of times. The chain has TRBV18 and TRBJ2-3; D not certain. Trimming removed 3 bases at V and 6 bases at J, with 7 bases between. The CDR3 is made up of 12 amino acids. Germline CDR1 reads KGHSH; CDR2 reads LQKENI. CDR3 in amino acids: CASSPPWDTQYF. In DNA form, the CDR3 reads TGTGCCAGCTCACCTCCCTGGGATACGCAGTATTTT.

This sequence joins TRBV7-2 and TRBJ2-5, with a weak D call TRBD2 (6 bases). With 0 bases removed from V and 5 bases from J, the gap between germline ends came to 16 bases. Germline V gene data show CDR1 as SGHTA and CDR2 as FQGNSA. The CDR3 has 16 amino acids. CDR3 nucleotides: TGTGCCAGCAGCTTAGCCCCTTCGGGACTGTGGGAGACCCAGTACTTC. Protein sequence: CASSLAPSGLWETQYF.

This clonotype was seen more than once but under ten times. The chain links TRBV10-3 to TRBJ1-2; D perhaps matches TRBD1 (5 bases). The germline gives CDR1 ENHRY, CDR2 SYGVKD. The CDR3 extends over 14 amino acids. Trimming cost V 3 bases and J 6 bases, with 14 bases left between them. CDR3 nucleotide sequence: TGTGCCATCAGTGATATGGGGCGCGCGCATGGCTACACCTTC. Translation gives CAISDMGRAHGYTF.

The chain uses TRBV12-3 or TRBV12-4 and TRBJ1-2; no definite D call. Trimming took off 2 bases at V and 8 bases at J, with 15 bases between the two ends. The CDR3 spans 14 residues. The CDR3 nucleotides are TGTGCCAGCAGTTTAAATCTAGTATCGTCCGGCTACACCTTC. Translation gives CASSLNLVSSGYTF.

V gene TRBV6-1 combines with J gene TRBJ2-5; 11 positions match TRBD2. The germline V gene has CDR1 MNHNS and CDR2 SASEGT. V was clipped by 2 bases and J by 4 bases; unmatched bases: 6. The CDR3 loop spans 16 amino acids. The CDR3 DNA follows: TGTGCCAGCAGTGAATCCCTAGCGGGAGGCGGAGAGACCCAGTACTTC. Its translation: CASSESLAGGGETQYF.

Here the CDR3 reads CASSTTGRYEQYF. CDR3 sequence (DNA): TGTGCCAGCAGCACAACAGGGAGGTACGAGCAGTACTTC. The J gene is TRBJ2-7, the V gene TRBV12-3 or TRBV12-4; D may be TRBD1 or TRBD2 (6 bases each). V lost 6 bases and J 4 bases, leaving 13 bases between the germline ends. This CDR3 has 13 residues.

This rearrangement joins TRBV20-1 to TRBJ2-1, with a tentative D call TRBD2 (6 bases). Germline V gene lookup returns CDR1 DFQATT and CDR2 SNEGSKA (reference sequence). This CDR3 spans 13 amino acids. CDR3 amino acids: CTAGGLLRNEQFF. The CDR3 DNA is TGCACCGCCGGGGGACTCCTCCGGAATGAGCAGTTCTTC.

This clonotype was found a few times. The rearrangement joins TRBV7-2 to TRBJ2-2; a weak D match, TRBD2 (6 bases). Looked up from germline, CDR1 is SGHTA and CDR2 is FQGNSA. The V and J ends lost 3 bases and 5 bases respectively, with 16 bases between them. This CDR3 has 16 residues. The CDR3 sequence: CASSFVEGRSTGELFF. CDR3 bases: TGTGCCAGCAGCTTTGTGGAGGGCCGATCGACCGGGGAGCTGTTTTTT.

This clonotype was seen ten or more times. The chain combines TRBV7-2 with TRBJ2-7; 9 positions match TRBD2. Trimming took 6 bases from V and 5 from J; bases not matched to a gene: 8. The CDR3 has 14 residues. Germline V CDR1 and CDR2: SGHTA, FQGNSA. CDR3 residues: CASRESSGVHEQYF. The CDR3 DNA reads TGTGCCAGCAGGGAATCTAGCGGGGTCCACGAGCAGTACTTC.

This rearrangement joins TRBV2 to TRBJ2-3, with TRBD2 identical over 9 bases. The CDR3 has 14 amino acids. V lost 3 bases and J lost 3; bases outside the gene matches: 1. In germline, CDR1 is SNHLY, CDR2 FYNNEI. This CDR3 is CASSDSGGTDTQYF. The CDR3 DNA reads TGTGCCAGCAGTGATAGCGGGGGTACAGATACGCAGTATTTT.

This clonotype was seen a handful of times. The CDR3 here is CSAGRHRKGGLAKNIQYF. The CDR3 nucleotides are TGCAGTGCTGGAAGACACAGGAAGGGGGGCCTAGCCAAAAACATTCAGTACTTC. This rearrangement joins TRBV20-1 to TRBJ2-4; D may match TRBD1 or TRBD2 (6 bases each). Germline CDR1 is DFQATT and CDR2 is SNEGSKA (reference sequence). The CDR3 contains 18 residues. V was pared by 5 bases and J by 0 bases, with 23 bases between.

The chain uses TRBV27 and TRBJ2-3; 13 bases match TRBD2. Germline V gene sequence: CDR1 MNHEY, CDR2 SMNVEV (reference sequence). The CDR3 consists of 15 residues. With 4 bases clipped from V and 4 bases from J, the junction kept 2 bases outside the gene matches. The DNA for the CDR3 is TGTGCCAGCAGTTGGGGACTAGCGGGGTCAGATACGCAGTATTTT. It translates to CASSWGLAGSDTQYF.

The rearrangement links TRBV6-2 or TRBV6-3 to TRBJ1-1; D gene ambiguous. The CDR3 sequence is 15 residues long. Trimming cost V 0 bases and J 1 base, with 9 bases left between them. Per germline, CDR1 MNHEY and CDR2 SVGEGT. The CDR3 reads CASSYSFSQNTEAFF. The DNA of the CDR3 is TGTGCCAGCAGTTACTCGTTCAGCCAGAACACTGAAGCTTTCTTT.

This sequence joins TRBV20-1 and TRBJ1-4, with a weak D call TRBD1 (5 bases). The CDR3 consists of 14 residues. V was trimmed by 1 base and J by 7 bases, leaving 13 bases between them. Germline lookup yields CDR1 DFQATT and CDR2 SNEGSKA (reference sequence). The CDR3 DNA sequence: TGCAGTGCTAGAGGAGCTCAAGGGGTTGAAAAACTGTTTTTT. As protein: CSARGAQGVEKLFF.

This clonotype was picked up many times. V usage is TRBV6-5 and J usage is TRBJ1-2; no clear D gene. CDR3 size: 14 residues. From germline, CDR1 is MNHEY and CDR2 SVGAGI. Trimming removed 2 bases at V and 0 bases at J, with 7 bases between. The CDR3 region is CASSYRAPNYGYTF. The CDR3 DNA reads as TGTGCCAGCAGTTACAGGGCCCCTAACTATGGCTACACCTTC.

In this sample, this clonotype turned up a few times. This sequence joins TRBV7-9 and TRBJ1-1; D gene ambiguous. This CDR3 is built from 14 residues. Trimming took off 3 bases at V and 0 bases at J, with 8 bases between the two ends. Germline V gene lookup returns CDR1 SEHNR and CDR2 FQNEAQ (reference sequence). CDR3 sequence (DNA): TGTGCCAGCAGCTTCGGGCAGATGAACACTGAAGCTTTCTTT. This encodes CASSFGQMNTEAFF.

The CDR3 DNA reads as TGCGCCAGCAGCTGGGCATACCAAGAGACCCAGTACTTC. It is translated as CASSWAYQETQYF. The gene calls are TRBV5-1 and TRBJ2-5; D is ambiguous. CDR1 is SGHRS, CDR2 YFSETQ, per germline. The V end was cut by 3 bases, the J end by 0 bases, with 6 bases between. This CDR3 has 13 amino acids.

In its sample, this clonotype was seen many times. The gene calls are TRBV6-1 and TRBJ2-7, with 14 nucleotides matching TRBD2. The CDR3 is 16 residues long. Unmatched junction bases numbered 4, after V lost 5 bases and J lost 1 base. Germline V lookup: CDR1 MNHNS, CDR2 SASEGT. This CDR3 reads CASSRGTSGSSYEQYF. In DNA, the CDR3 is TGTGCCAGCAGTCGAGGGACTAGCGGGAGTTCCTACGAGCAGTACTTC.

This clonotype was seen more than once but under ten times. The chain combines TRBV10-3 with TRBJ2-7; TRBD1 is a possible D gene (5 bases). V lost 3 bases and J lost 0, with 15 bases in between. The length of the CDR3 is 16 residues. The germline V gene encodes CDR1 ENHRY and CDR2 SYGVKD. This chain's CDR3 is CAISDPTSRASYEQYF. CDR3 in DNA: TGTGCCATCAGTGACCCTACGTCCAGGGCCTCCTACGAGCAGTACTTC.

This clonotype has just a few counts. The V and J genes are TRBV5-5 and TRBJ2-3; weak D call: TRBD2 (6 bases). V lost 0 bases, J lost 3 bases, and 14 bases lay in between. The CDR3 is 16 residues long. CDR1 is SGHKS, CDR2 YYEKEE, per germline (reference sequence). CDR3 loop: CASSLVRGVGTDTQYF. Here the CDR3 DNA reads TGTGCCAGCAGCTTGGTGCGGGGAGTGGGAACAGATACGCAGTATTTT.

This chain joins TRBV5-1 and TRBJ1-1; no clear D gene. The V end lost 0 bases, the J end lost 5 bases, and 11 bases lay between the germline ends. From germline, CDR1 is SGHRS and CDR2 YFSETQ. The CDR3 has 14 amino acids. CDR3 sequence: CASSLDNPWTEAFF. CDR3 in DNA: TGCGCCAGCAGCTTGGATAATCCGTGGACTGAAGCTTTCTTT.

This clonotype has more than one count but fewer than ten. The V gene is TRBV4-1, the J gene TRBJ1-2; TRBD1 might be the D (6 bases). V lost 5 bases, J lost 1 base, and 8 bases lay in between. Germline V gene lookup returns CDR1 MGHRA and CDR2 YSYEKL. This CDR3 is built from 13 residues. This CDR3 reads CASSTQGNYGYTF. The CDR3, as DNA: TGCGCCAGCAGCACACAGGGTAACTATGGCTACACCTTC.

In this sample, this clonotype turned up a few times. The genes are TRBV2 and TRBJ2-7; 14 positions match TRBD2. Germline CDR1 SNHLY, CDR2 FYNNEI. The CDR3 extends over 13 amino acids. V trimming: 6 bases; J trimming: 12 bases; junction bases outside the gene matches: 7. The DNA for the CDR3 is TGTGCCAGCAGAAGACTAGCGGGAGGGCCGACGTACTTC. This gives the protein CASRRLAGGPTYF.

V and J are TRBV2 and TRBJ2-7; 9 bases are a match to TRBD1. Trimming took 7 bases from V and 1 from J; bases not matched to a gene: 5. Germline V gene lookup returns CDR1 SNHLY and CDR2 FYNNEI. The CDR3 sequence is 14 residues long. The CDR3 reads CASISGTGSYEQYF. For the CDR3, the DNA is TGTGCCAGCATATCCGGGACAGGGTCCTACGAGCAGTACTTC.

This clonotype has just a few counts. CDR3 loop: CASSQLSGNTIYF. CDR3 sequence (DNA): TGTGCCAGCAGCCAGCTTTCTGGAAACACCATATATTTT. V and J are TRBV3-1 and TRBJ1-3, with D unresolved. The V end lost 3 bases, the J end lost 1 base, and 4 bases lay between the germline ends. CDR3 size: 13 residues. Germline CDR1 is LGHDT and CDR2 is YNNKEL (reference sequence).